One and the same sample provided the 18 T cell receptor beta chains below, sequenced in a study. TCRdb ran MiXCR on the RT-PCR reads and lists one entry per CDR3 protein. The sample lists around 700,000 distinct CDR3 sequences; approximately 15% were seen once. The sequenced sample was memory CD4+ T cells from blood. The receptors were gathered from a female donor in good health, serving as a healthy control.

This clonotype was recorded many times. The gene calls are TRBV6-5 and TRBJ2-7; 8 bases align to TRBD2. The V gene end was trimmed by 6 bases and the J gene end by 0 bases; junction bases not matched to a gene: 7. This CDR3 comprises 15 residues. Germline assignment: CDR1 MNHEY and CDR2 SVGAGI. CDR3 region: CASSRTSQYSYEQYF. In nucleotides, the CDR3 is TGTGCCAGCAGCCGGACTAGCCAATACTCCTACGAGCAGTACTTC.

This clonotype was seen many times. The chain has TRBV10-3 and TRBJ2-1; 11 bases match TRBD2. This CDR3 has 15 amino acids. The J segment lost 8 bases and the V segment lost 7 bases, leaving 10 bases of the junction unmatched. CDR1 and CDR2 (germline): ENHRY, SYGVKD. Written as DNA, the CDR3 is TGTGCCATCAAACTAGCGGGAGTCTCGTCGGATGAGCAGTTCTTC. Translation gives CAIKLAGVSSDEQFF.

The chain links TRBV20-1 to TRBJ1-2; possible D gene TRBD1, 6 bases. Between the trimmed V and J ends, which lost 0 bases and 2 bases, there was a span of 19 bases. Germline V CDR1 and CDR2: DFQATT, SNEGSKA (reference sequence). The CDR3 spans 17 residues. The chain's CDR3 is CSAREGGQRPSNYGYTF. In DNA form, the CDR3 reads TGCAGTGCTAGAGAGGGAGGACAGAGACCCTCCAACTATGGCTACACCTTC.

This clonotype showed up many times. The J gene is TRBJ1-1, the V gene TRBV7-8; D is ambiguous. Trimming cost V 2 bases and J 0 bases, with 7 bases left between them. The germline CDR1 and CDR2 sequences are SGHVS and FQNEAQ. This CDR3 comprises 14 residues. Here the CDR3 reads CASSLIDLNTEAFF. The CDR3 DNA reads as TGTGCCAGCAGCTTAATAGACCTGAACACTGAAGCTTTCTTT.

The chain couples TRBV20-1 to TRBJ2-7, with D unresolved. V lost 4 bases and J lost 2, with 9 bases in between. CDR3 length: 12 amino acids. Germline V gene sequence: CDR1 DFQATT, CDR2 SNEGSKA (reference sequence). CDR3 in DNA: TGCAGTGCTACCCCCCGGACCTACGAGCAGTACTTC. Its protein is CSATPRTYEQYF.

This chain uses TRBV7-2 with TRBJ1-6; D is uncertain. In germline, CDR1 is SGHTA, CDR2 FQGNSA. The CDR3 consists of 15 residues. V was clipped by 5 bases and J by 7 bases, with 15 bases between them. CDR3 sequence (DNA): TGTGCCAGCAGCGACCGCCGGGCAGGAAATTCACCCCTCCACTTT. Protein sequence: CASSDRRAGNSPLHF.

The chain joins TRBV7-2 to TRBJ1-5, with 8 bases aligning to TRBD1. This CDR3 spans 16 amino acids. The trim removed 5 bases at V and 1 base at J, leaving 7 bases unmatched. From germline, CDR1 is SGHTA and CDR2 FQGNSA. The CDR3 DNA reads as TGTGCCAGCAGCCACTCGACAGGGGCCAGCAATCAGCCCCAGCATTTT. Its protein product is CASSHSTGASNQPQHF.

This clonotype was picked up many times. V gene TRBV7-2 combines with J gene TRBJ1-2, with D hard to call. From germline, CDR1 is SGHTA and CDR2 FQGNSA. The CDR3 is 13 amino acids. Trimming took off 5 bases at V and 7 bases at J, with 14 bases between the two ends. The CDR3 sequence: CASSPRVRFGYTF. Written as DNA, the CDR3 is TGTGCCAGCAGCCCTAGGGTGCGCTTTGGCTACACCTTC.

This clonotype was detected ten times or more. This chain connects TRBV12-3 or TRBV12-4 to TRBJ1-1, with D perhaps TRBD1 (5 bases). V was pared by 6 bases and J by 11 bases, with 16 bases between. The CDR3 sequence is 12 residues long. The CDR3 DNA sequence: TGTGCCAGCAGCACGGACGGACGACAGGCTTTCTTT. Translating it yields CASSTDGRQAFF.

This chain uses TRBV18 with TRBJ2-1; TRBD1 matches 8 bases. The CDR3 consists of 14 residues. Germline-derived CDR1 and CDR2 are KGHSH and LQKENI. V was pared by 7 bases and J by 2 bases, with 4 bases of the junction left unmatched. Here the CDR3 reads CASCPGQAYNEQFF. CDR3 nucleotides: TGTGCCAGCTGTCCGGGACAGGCCTACAATGAGCAGTTCTTC.

This clonotype was recorded at least ten times. This chain uses TRBV7-2 with TRBJ2-7; possible D gene TRBD1, 5 bases. Deletions cut 3 bases from V and 3 bases from J, with 6 bases between. Germline CDR1 SGHTA, CDR2 FQGNSA. The CDR3 is 12 amino acids. The CDR3 DNA reads as TGTGCCAGCAGCTTGCAGGGCTACGAGCAGTACTTC. Its protein product is CASSLQGYEQYF.

This clonotype was detected many times. The chain couples TRBV7-2 to TRBJ1-2; 11 bases fit TRBD1. The CDR3 length is 14 residues. In germline, CDR1 is SGHTA, CDR2 FQGNSA. The V and J ends lost 6 bases and 7 bases, in that order; junction bases with no gene match: 7. The CDR3 spells CASRIGQGATGYTF. The CDR3 DNA follows: TGTGCCAGCAGAATCGGACAGGGGGCGACTGGCTACACCTTC.

The chain combines TRBV12-3 or TRBV12-4 with TRBJ2-7, with 11 bases matching TRBD2. The CDR3 loop spans 15 amino acids. Trimming at V came to 6 bases and at J to 2 bases, leaving 6 bases not matched to a gene. CDR3 sequence reads: CASSLTGLAAYEQYF. CDR3 nucleotides: TGTGCCAGCAGCCTGACGGGACTAGCGGCCTACGAGCAGTACTTC.

This clonotype was seen at least ten times. The V and J genes are TRBV7-2 and TRBJ2-7, with D unresolved. V lost 4 bases and J lost 3, with 7 bases in between. This CDR3 spans 12 amino acids. From germline, CDR1 is SGHTA and CDR2 FQGNSA. The CDR3 here is CASSSGFYEQYF. CDR3 coding DNA: TGTGCCAGCAGCTCAGGTTTCTACGAGCAGTACTTC.

This clonotype was detected only a few times. The rearrangement links TRBV5-6 to TRBJ1-1; 8 nucleotides agree with TRBD1. The ends lost 4 bases at V and 1 base at J; junction bases unmatched: 6. The germline CDR1 and CDR2 sequences are SGHDT and YYEEEE. CDR3 length equals 15 residues. The CDR3 bases are TGTGCCAGCAGCATTCAGGGGGCCCCGAACACTGAAGCTTTCTTT. Translating it yields CASSIQGAPNTEAFF.

The genes are TRBV28 and TRBJ1-2, with no clear D. This CDR3 contains 13 residues. Trimming cost V 6 bases and J 0 bases, with 8 bases left between them. Germline V gene lookup returns CDR1 MDHEN and CDR2 SYDVKM. The CDR3 loop reads CASRTMANYGYTF. CDR3 DNA: TGTGCCAGCAGGACTATGGCTAACTATGGCTACACCTTC.

This chain connects TRBV20-1 to TRBJ1-5; a possible D gene is TRBD1 (6 bases). The CDR3 runs 15 residues. Germline loops: CDR1 DFQATT, CDR2 SNEGSKA (reference sequence). Trimming stripped 3 bases from V and 0 bases from J, with 12 bases between. The CDR3, as DNA: TGCAGTGCTAGGGATGGACAGTATAGCAATCAGCCCCAGCATTTT. This translates into CSARDGQYSNQPQHF.

V usage is TRBV24-1 and J usage is TRBJ2-7; 9 positions match TRBD1. CDR1 and CDR2 (germline): KGHDR, SFDVKD. V gave up 9 bases and J gave up 3 bases; unmatched junction bases: 11. The CDR3 totals 15 residues. The CDR3 DNA follows: TGTGCCACCTCCAGCTCCGGACAGGGGAGCTACGAGCAGTACTTC. Its translation: CATSSSGQGSYEQYF.